A selection of T cell receptor beta chains follows, all from one sample in a study of T cells in Graves' hyperthyroidism and ophthalmopathy. TCRdb fed the multiplex PCR reads into MiXCR, producing one record per CDR3 protein. The sample carries around 97,000 distinct CDR3 sequences, over 45% recorded once. Sequenced sample: blood. The receptor source for this set is a man aged 35 to 55 with Graves' hyperthyroidism. CDR3s include the opening cysteine and the closing phenylalanine or tryptophan. Fields, in order: J gene, V gene, CDR3 length, clone size, D gene, CDR3 protein, CDR3 DNA. D genes are given only for firm matches. Expanded clones are given a class, and other clones once, few, many or no size at all.

>TRBJ2-1|TRBV24-1|20|once|TRBD2
CATSAPLRLAGVTLGNEQFF
TGTGCCACCAGTGCCCCGCTGAGACTAGCGGGGGTCACCCTCGGGAATGAGCAGTTCTTC
>TRBJ2-5|TRBV3-1|13|many|NA
CASSQDPTQTQYF
TGTGCCAGCAGCCAAGATCCCACTCAGACCCAGTACTTC
>TRBJ1-4|TRBV5-1|14|many|TRBD1
CASSHGTVTEKLFF
TGCGCCAGCAGCCACGGGACAGTCACTGAAAAACTGTTTTTT
>TRBJ2-7|TRBV13|17|many|TRBD2
CASSLPGLAGSSYEQYF
TGTGCCAGCAGCTTACCCGGACTAGCGGGAAGCTCCTACGAGCAGTACTTC
>TRBJ1-1|TRBV5-1|15|NA|TRBD1
CASSLVGQGVRGAFF
TGCGCCAGCAGCTTGGTAGGACAGGGTGTGCGTGGAGCTTTCTTT
>TRBJ1-2|TRBV6-1|14|many|NA
CASSYPDPNYGYTF
TGTGCCAGCAGTTACCCTGACCCCAACTATGGCTACACCTTC
>TRBJ2-1|TRBV5-6|14|NA|TRBD2
CASAGGPSYNEQFF
TGTGCCAGCGCGGGGGGACCCTCCTACAATGAGCAGTTCTTC
>TRBJ2-1|TRBV29-1|13|many|NA
CSVEGDSYNEQFF
TGCAGCGTTGAGGGCGACTCCTACAATGAGCAGTTCTTC
>TRBJ1-4|TRBV10-3|15|NA|NA
CAISGSRPPNEKLFF
TGTGCCATCAGTGGGTCGCGGCCTCCTAATGAAAAACTGTTTTTT
>TRBJ1-5|TRBV5-6|15|many|TRBD1
CASSSGQVSNQPQHF
TGTGCCAGCAGCTCAGGACAGGTGAGCAATCAGCCCCAGCATTTT
>TRBJ2-3|TRBV6-1|17|once|TRBD1
CASSARAGQGGADTQYF
TGTGCCAGCAGTGCACGAGCCGGACAGGGTGGGGCGGATACGCAGTATTTT
>TRBJ2-3|TRBV20-1|15|many|TRBD2
CSARDEGTRGDTQYF
TGCAGTGCTAGAGATGAAGGGACTAGGGGTGATACGCAGTATTTT
>TRBJ1-6|TRBV2|9|NA|NA
CASRSTLHF
TGTGCCAGCAGATCCACCCTCCACTTT
>TRBJ2-1|TRBV19|18|many|TRBD2
CASRVGLAGVSSYNEQFF
TGTGCCAGTAGGGTCGGACTAGCGGGAGTTAGCTCCTACAATGAGCAGTTCTTC
>TRBJ1-2|TRBV6-1|14|NA|TRBD1
CAGGDDRGRSGYTF
TGTGCCGGGGGCGATGACAGGGGCCGCAGTGGCTACACCTTC
>TRBJ1-2|TRBV9|13|many|NA
CASSVDMWGTYTF
TGTGCCAGCAGCGTAGATATGTGGGGCACCTACACCTTC
>TRBJ2-1|TRBV19|16|many|TRBD2
CASSTPTSGSLNEQFF
TGTGCCAGTAGTACTCCTACTAGCGGGAGCCTCAATGAGCAGTTCTTC
>TRBJ1-5|TRBV19|13|NA|NA
CASNGTYDQPQHF
TGTGCCAGTAATGGGACATACGATCAGCCCCAGCATTTC
>TRBJ2-7|TRBV27|14|few|NA
CASSYGYTSYEQYF
TGTGCCAGCAGTTACGGTTACACCTCCTACGAGCAGTACTTC
>TRBJ1-2|TRBV12-3/TRBV12-4|13|many|NA
CASSFRSNYGYTF
TGTGCCAGCAGTTTCCGGAGCAACTATGGCTACACCTTC
>TRBJ1-2|TRBV7-9|13|NA|NA
CASSFRGNYGYTF
TGTGCCAGCAGCTTTCGGGGGAACTATGGCTACACCTTC
>TRBJ1-4|TRBV30|13|NA|NA
CAWSGGRNEKLFF
TGTGCCTGGAGTGGTGGACGGAATGAAAAACTGTTTTTT
>TRBJ2-5|TRBV6-6|17|many|TRBD2
CASSYSYLAGGGETQYF
TGTGCCAGCAGTTACTCGTACCTAGCGGGAGGAGGAGAGACCCAGTACTTC
>TRBJ1-1|TRBV20-1|10|NA|NA
CSARGTEAFF
TGCAGTGCTAGGGGGACTGAAGCTTTCTTT
>TRBJ2-1|TRBV4-1|16|many|TRBD2
CASSQGERGEYNEQFF
TGCGCCAGCAGCCAAGGAGAACGGGGGGAGTACAATGAGCAGTTCTTC
>TRBJ2-7|TRBV28|15|many|NA
CASSLPGSSSYEQYF
TGTGCCAGCAGTTTACCGGGCTCCAGCTCCTACGAGCAGTACTTC
>TRBJ2-2|TRBV7-3|19|many|TRBD2
CASSLRGTSGRAITGELFF
TGTGCCAGCAGCTTAAGGGGGACTAGCGGGAGGGCGATAACCGGGGAGCTGTTTTTT
>TRBJ1-5|TRBV19|14|NA|NA
CASEVWGGNNEQHF
TGTGCCAGCGAGGTCTGGGGAGGGAACAATGAGCAGCATTTT
>TRBJ2-5|TRBV5-5|14|many|TRBD2
CASSYSGSDETQYF
TGTGCCAGCAGTTATAGCGGGAGTGACGAGACCCAGTACTTC